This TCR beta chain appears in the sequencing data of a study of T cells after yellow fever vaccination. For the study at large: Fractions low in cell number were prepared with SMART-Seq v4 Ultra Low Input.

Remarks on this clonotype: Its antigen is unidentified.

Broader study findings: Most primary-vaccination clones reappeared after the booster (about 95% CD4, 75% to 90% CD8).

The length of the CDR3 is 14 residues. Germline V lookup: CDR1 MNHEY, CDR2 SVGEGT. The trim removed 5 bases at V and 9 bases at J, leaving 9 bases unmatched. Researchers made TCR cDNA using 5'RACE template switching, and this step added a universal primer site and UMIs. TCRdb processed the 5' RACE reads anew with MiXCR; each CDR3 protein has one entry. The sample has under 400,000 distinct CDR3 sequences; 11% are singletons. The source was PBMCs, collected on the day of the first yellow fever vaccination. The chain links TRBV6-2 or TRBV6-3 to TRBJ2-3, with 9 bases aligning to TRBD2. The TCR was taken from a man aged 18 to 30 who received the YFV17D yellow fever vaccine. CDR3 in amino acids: CASSPSGGFSTQYF. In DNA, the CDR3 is TGTGCCAGCAGTCCAAGCGGGGGGTTCAGCACGCAGTATTTT.